Below, 26 T cell receptor beta chains from the same sample are listed, as sequenced in a study of OX40 agonist ivuxolimab in advanced cancers. The library was prepared using the immunoSEQ multiplex PCR assay. TCRdb limited this immuneACCESS table to in-frame rearrangements with V and J called. A share of clones is missing; checked studies link under half to unresolved V genes, and the rest is unexplained. Across this sample there are around 50,000 clones, with around 94% seen only once. The top ten clonotypes cover roughly 12% of the sample. Sequencing used CD4+ or CD8+ T cells sorted from blood, obtained in a trial of the OX40 agonist ivuxolimab. Source of these receptors: an adult with an advanced solid tumor such as melanoma, head and neck, liver or kidney cancer.

This clone has just a few counts. The V and J genes are TRBV5-6 and TRBJ1-5; possible D gene TRBD1, 5 bases. Per germline, CDR1 SGHDT and CDR2 YYEEEE. There are 15 residues in the CDR3. With 3 bases removed from V and 0 bases from J, the gap between germline ends came to 10 bases. In nucleotides, the CDR3 is TGTGCCAGCAGCTCTGACAGATATAGCAATCAGCCCCAGCATTTT. This translates into CASSSDRYSNQPQHF.

The rearrangement links TRBV11-2 to TRBJ2-7, with D possibly called TRBD1 or TRBD2 (5 bases each). V lost 4 bases, J lost 2 bases, and 18 bases lay in between. Per the germline V gene, CDR1 is SGHAT and CDR2 is FQNNGV. The CDR3 loop spans 16 amino acids. This CDR3 reads CASSSGAGTATYEQYF. The DNA of the CDR3 is TGTGCCAGCAGCTCCGGGGCAGGGACGGCGACCTACGAGCAGTACTTC.

This clone has a single count. V usage is TRBV10-3 and J usage is TRBJ2-7, with a possible D match to TRBD1 (6 bases). The V and J ends lost 7 bases and 4 bases respectively, with 11 bases between them. The germline CDR1 and CDR2 sequences are ENHRY and SYGVKD. The CDR3 runs 12 residues. In DNA form, the CDR3 reads TGTGCCATCAATTCGGACAGTTACGAGCAGTACTTC. Translated, it gives CAINSDSYEQYF.

CDR3 residues: CASSLGPGGTGELFF. The CDR3 DNA is TGTGCCAGCAGTTTAGGGCCTGGGGGGACCGGGGAGCTGTTTTTT. V gene TRBV27 combines with J gene TRBJ2-2; D might be TRBD2 (6 bases). The germline gives CDR1 MNHEY, CDR2 SMNVEV (reference sequence). The CDR3 covers 15 residues. The V end was cut by 2 bases, the J end by 5 bases, with 12 bases between.

This sequence joins TRBV2 and TRBJ2-1, with 11 bases lining up with TRBD2. V lost 6 bases to trimming and J lost 2 bases; unmatched junction nucleotides: 3. Germline CDR1 is SNHLY and CDR2 is FYNNEI. The CDR3 covers 15 residues. The CDR3 region is CASRGTSGAYNEQFF. The CDR3 DNA is TGTGCCAGCAGGGGGACTAGCGGCGCCTACAATGAGCAGTTCTTC.

The J gene is TRBJ2-2, the V gene TRBV7-6, with D perhaps matching TRBD1 (6 bases). CDR3 length equals 15 residues. The V end lost 2 bases, the J end lost 4 bases, and 11 bases lay between the germline ends. Looked up from germline, CDR1 is SGHVS and CDR2 is FNYEAQ. CDR3 region: CASSLSSGATGELFF. CDR3 nucleotides: TGTGCCAGCAGCTTATCGTCAGGGGCCACCGGGGAGCTGTTTTTT.

This chain links TRBV5-1 with TRBJ2-7; D is possibly TRBD1 (6 bases). The ends were cut back, 3 bases at V and 1 base at J, with 8 bases in the middle. The germline V gene encodes CDR1 SGHRS and CDR2 YFSETQ. This CDR3 has 13 amino acids. DNA for the CDR3: TGCGCCAGCAGCTCGGACAGTTCCTACGAGCAGTACTTC. Translating gives CASSSDSSYEQYF.

This clone was seen once. V is TRBV29-1 and J is TRBJ2-7; D remains unclear. CDR1 is SQVTM and CDR2 is ANQGSEA in the germline V gene. The CDR3 loop spans 11 amino acids. V shed 7 bases and J shed 0 bases, with 7 bases lying between them. CDR3 DNA sequence: TGCAGCGGCTCCATCTCCTACGAGCAGTACTTC. Encoded protein: CSGSISYEQYF.

CDR3 DNA: TGTGCCAGCAGCCAACCCACAGGGGGCAGACCGCTCGAGCAGTACTTC. Residues: CASSQPTGGRPLEQYF. This sequence joins TRBV4-2 and TRBJ2-7, with 9 bases lining up with TRBD1. The CDR3 contains 16 residues. From germline, CDR1 is LGHNA and CDR2 YNFKEQ. The ends lost 2 bases at V and 6 bases at J; junction bases unmatched: 11.

V is TRBV5-1 and J is TRBJ2-1; D ambiguous. This CDR3 has 14 amino acids. Trimming cost V 3 bases and J 9 bases, with 16 bases left between them. Germline values: CDR1 SGHRS, CDR2 YFSETQ. The CDR3 nucleotides read TGCGCCAGCAGCTCCCCGGGCCTTTCGGGTGAGCAGTTCTTC. This codes for CASSSPGLSGEQFF. Looking up the rest from reference TRBV5-1 and TRBJ2-1 gives the full variable domain: KAGVTQTPRYLIKTRGQQVTLSCSPISGHRSVSWYQQTPGQGLQFLFEYFSETQRNKGNFPGRFSGRQFSNSRSEMNVSTLELGDSALYLCASSSPGLSGEQFFGPGTRLTVL.

The rearrangement joins TRBV28 to TRBJ2-1; D ambiguous. CDR3 size: 13 residues. Germline V lookup: CDR1 MDHEN, CDR2 SYDVKM. Trimming took 3 bases from V and 4 from J, leaving 7 bases between them. The CDR3 reads CASSLGWYNEQFF. The CDR3 nucleotides are TGTGCCAGCAGTTTGGGGTGGTACAATGAGCAGTTCTTC.

The rearrangement links TRBV9 to TRBJ2-1, with TRBD2 identical over 14 bases. The V gene end was trimmed by 0 bases and the J gene end by 6 bases; junction bases not matched to a gene: 8. The germline V gene encodes CDR1 SGDLS and CDR2 YYNGEE. The CDR3 has 18 residues. The CDR3 nucleotides are TGTGCCAGCAGCGTAGCGGGACTAGCGGGAGATGGGGGCAATGAGCAGTTCTTC. Translated, it gives CASSVAGLAGDGGNEQFF.

The V and J genes are TRBV5-6 and TRBJ1-5; TRBD1 matches 7 bases. The V gene end was trimmed by 3 bases and the J gene end by 1 base; junction bases not matched to a gene: 4. The CDR3 spans 15 residues. Germline lookup yields CDR1 SGHDT and CDR2 YYEEEE. CDR3 nucleotides: TGTGCCAGCAGCTCACAGGGGCAAAGCAATCAGCCCCAGCATTTT. It translates to CASSSQGQSNQPQHF. Looking up the rest from reference TRBV5-6 and TRBJ1-5 gives the full variable domain: DAGVTQSPTHLIKTRGQQVTLRCSPKSGHDTVSWYQQALGQGPQFIFQYYEEEERQRGNFPDRFSGHQFPNYSSELNVNALLLGDSALYLCASSSQGQSNQPQHFGDGTRLSIL.

This chain joins TRBV7-9 and TRBJ1-5; D possibly corresponds to TRBD1 (6 bases). Trimming removed 1 base from V and 4 bases from J, with 11 bases in between. The CDR3 length is 15 residues. Germline V gene sequence: CDR1 SEHNR, CDR2 FQNEAQ (reference sequence). The CDR3 sequence is CASSLDGQTNQPQHF. In DNA form, the CDR3 reads TGTGCCAGCAGCTTAGACGGACAGACAAATCAGCCCCAGCATTTT.

The chain has TRBV10-3 and TRBJ2-5; 7 bases agree with TRBD2. Germline V gene data show CDR1 as ENHRY and CDR2 as SYGVKD. The CDR3 covers 17 residues. V dropped 2 bases and J dropped 0; count of bases not matched to a gene: 9. The CDR3 here is CAISETGRVGDQETQYF. CDR3 in DNA: TGTGCCATCAGTGAGACGGGGAGGGTGGGTGACCAAGAGACCCAGTACTTC.

This clone has just one count. This chain connects TRBV10-3 to TRBJ2-5, with D perhaps TRBD2 (5 bases). The DNA end favors TRBJ2-7, so the J call may be wrong. The germline V gene has CDR1 ENHRY and CDR2 SYGVKD. CDR3 length equals 19 residues. The CDR3 sequence is CAISEWYAPSGPKSDEQYF. The CDR3 DNA reads TGTGCCATCAGTGAGTGGTACGCCCCGAGCGGCCCAAAAAGCGACGAGCAGTACTTC.

J is TRBJ1-2 and V is TRBV7-9; 9 bases are a match to TRBD1. Germline lookup yields CDR1 SEHNR and CDR2 FQNEAQ (reference sequence). V dropped 4 bases and J dropped 2; count of bases not matched to a gene: 17. The length of the CDR3 is 19 residues. The CDR3 is CASSYRNNPRDRENYGYTF. The CDR3 nucleotides are TGTGCCAGCAGCTATAGAAATAATCCCCGGGACAGGGAAAACTATGGCTACACCTTC.

V is TRBV25-1 and J is TRBJ2-3; D not resolved. Germline V CDR1 and CDR2: MGHDK, SYGVNS. The CDR3 totals 14 residues. The V end was cut by 2 bases, the J end by 2 bases, with 8 bases between. CDR3 DNA: TGTGCCAGCAGTGAACCCGGATACACAGATACGCAGTATTTT. This gives the protein CASSEPGYTDTQYF.

V gene TRBV27 combines with J gene TRBJ2-5; D unresolved. Per the germline V gene, CDR1 is MNHEY and CDR2 is SMNVEV (reference sequence). Trimming removed 2 bases at V and 4 bases at J, with 5 bases between. The CDR3 is 12 amino acids. DNA for the CDR3: TGTGCCAGCAGTTTACCCGGAGAGACCCAGTACTTC. It encodes CASSLPGETQYF.

This chain joins TRBV27 and TRBJ2-1; no reliable D call. CDR1 MNHEY and CDR2 SMNVEV come from the germline V gene (reference sequence). This CDR3 region has 13 residues. The ends were cut back, 10 bases at V and 4 bases at J, with 14 bases in the middle. CDR3 region: CATSLAEYNEQFF. DNA for the CDR3: TGTGCCACCTCTCTCGCCGAGTACAATGAGCAGTTCTTC.

V and J are TRBV29-1 and TRBJ2-2, with D unclear. V lost 6 bases and J 0 bases, leaving 11 bases between the germline ends. CDR1 SQVTM and CDR2 ANQGSEA come from the germline V gene. The CDR3 is 14 amino acids. The CDR3 region is CSVPGGANTGELFF. The CDR3 DNA is TGCAGCGTCCCCGGCGGAGCGAACACCGGGGAGCTGTTTTTT.

The chain couples TRBV4-1 to TRBJ2-2; D unclear. V shed 4 bases and J shed 6 bases, with 15 bases lying between them. There are 15 residues in the CDR3. The germline V gene encodes CDR1 MGHRA and CDR2 YSYEKL. The CDR3 DNA reads as TGCGCCAGCAGCCTTCGCCTCCAAGGCCCCGGGGAGCTGTTTTTT. Its protein is CASSLRLQGPGELFF.

The rearrangement joins TRBV6-5 to TRBJ2-5, with D possibly TRBD1 on 6 matching bases. The CDR3 is 13 amino acids. The V gene's germline CDR1 is MNHEY and CDR2 SVGAGI. The V gene lost 4 bases and the J gene lost 4 bases, with 10 bases spanning the gap. The CDR3 is CASSLQGGETQYF. DNA for the CDR3: TGTGCCAGCAGTTTACAGGGTGGAGAGACCCAGTACTTC.

V usage is TRBV27 and J usage is TRBJ2-1; 10 bases align to TRBD1. With 10 bases clipped from V and 9 bases from J, the junction kept 9 bases outside the gene matches. CDR3 length: 13 amino acids. Germline V CDR1 and CDR2: MNHEY, SMNVEV (reference sequence). The CDR3 region has the DNA TGTGCCACCTCGGGACAGGGGACCGTTGAGCAGTTCTTC. Protein: CATSGQGTVEQFF.

This chain links TRBV10-1 with TRBJ2-1, with a tentative D call TRBD2 (6 bases). The germline CDR1 and CDR2 sequences are WNHNN and SYGVQD (reference sequence). V lost 2 bases and J lost 0, with 11 bases in between. The CDR3 is made up of 16 amino acids. CDR3 sequence reads: CASSETSLSSYNEQFF. The CDR3 DNA sequence: TGCGCCAGCAGTGAGACTAGCCTCAGCTCCTACAATGAGCAGTTCTTC.

This clone was picked up one time. The chain uses TRBV9 and TRBJ2-7, with D hard to call. Trimming removed 0 bases from V and 3 bases from J, with 10 bases in between. Germline assignment: CDR1 SGDLS and CDR2 YYNGEE. The CDR3 sequence is 14 residues long. The CDR3 reads CASSVGGEGYEQYF. The CDR3, as DNA: TGTGCCAGCAGCGTAGGAGGAGAAGGCTACGAGCAGTACTTC.